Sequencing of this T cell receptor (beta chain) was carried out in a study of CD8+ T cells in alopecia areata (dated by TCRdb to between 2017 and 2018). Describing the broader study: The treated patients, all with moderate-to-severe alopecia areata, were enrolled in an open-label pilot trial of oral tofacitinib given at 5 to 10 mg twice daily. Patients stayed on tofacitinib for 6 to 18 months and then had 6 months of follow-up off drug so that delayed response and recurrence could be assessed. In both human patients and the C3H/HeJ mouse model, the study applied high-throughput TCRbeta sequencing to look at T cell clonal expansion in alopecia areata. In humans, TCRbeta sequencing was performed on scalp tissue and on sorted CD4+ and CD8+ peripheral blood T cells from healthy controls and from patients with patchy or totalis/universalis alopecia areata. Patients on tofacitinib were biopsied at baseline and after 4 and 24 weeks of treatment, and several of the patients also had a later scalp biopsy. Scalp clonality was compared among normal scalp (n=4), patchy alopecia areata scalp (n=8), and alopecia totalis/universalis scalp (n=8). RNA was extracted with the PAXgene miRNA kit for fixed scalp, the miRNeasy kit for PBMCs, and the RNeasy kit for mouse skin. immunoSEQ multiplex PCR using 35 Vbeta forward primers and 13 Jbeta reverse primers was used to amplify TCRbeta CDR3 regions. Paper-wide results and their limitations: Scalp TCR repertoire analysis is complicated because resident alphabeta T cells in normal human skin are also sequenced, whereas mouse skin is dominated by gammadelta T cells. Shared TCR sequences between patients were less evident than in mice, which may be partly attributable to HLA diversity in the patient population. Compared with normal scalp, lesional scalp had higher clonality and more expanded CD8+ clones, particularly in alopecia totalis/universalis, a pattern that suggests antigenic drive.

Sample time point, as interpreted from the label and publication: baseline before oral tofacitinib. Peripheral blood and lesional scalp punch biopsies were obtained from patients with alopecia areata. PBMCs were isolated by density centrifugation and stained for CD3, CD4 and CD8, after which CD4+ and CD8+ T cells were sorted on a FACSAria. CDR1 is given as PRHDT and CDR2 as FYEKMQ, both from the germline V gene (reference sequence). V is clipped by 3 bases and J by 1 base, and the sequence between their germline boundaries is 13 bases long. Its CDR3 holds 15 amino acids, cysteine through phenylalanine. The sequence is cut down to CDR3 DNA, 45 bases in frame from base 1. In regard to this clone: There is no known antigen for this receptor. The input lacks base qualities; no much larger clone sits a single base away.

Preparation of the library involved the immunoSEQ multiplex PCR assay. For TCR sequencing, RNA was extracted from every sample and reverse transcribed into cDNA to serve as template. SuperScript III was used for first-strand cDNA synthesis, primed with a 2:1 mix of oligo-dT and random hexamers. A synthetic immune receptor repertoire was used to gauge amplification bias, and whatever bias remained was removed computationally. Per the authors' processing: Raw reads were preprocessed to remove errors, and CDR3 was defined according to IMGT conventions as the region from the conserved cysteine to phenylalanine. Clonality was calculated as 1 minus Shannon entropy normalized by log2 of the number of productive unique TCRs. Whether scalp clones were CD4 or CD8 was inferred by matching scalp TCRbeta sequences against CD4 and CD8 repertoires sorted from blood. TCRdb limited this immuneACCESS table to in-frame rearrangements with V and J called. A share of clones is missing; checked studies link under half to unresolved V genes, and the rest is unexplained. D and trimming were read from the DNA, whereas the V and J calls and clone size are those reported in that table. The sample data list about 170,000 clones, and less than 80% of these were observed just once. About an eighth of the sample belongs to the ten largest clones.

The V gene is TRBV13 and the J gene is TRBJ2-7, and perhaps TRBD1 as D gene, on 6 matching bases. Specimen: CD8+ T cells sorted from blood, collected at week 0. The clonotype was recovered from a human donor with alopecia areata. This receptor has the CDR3 CASSFDDRPSYEQYF. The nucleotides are TGTGCCAGCAGCTTCGACGACAGGCCTTCCTACGAGCAGTACTTC.